Reported below is one T cell receptor beta chain. CDR3 length equals 14 residues. Looked up from germline, CDR1 is SGHAT and CDR2 is FQNNGV. Trimming removed 3 bases from V and 5 bases from J, with 11 bases in between. This sample was taken from a study of human T cells and chemical hapten exposure. Turning to the study itself: Diphenylcyclopropenone doses were given weekly to the scalps of patients across the approximately 25-week study.

As for time point: patch test 3, about 24 weeks after DPC sensitization. The treatment was: therapeutic diphenylcyclopropenone sensitization with weekly scalp DPC. At every patch-test visit, blood was drawn before the patch test was applied. Alopecia patients deemed DPC-suitable, aged 18 to 70, excluding pregnancy. TCRdb re-analysed the RACE reads in MiXCR, keeping a single row per CDR3 protein. The sample includes tens of thousands of distinct CDR3 sequences, 10% to 11% of them seen just once. This material consisted of whole blood, taken in connection with sensitization to the hapten diphenylcyclopropenone (DPC). V is TRBV11-2 and J is TRBJ2-1; D not resolved. This TCR came from a woman between 45 and 65 years old with alopecia areata. Some clones in this sample may be carry-over from other donors' samples. This CDR3 reads CASSFSRSNNEQFF. The CDR3 coding sequence is TGTGCCAGCAGCTTTTCTAGATCTAACAATGAGCAGTTCTTC. Looking up the rest from reference TRBV11-2 and TRBJ2-1 gives the full variable domain: EAGVAQSPRYKIIEKRQSVAFWCNPISGHATLYWYQQILGQGPKLLIQFQNNGVVDDSQLPKDRFSAERLKGVDSTLKIQPAKLEDSAVYLCASSFSRSNNEQFFGPGTRLTVL.